Following are 3 T cell receptor beta chains from one sample sequenced in a study of blood T cell repertoires in COVID-19. TCRdb keeps only in-frame clones here, not all; method: immunoSEQ multiplex PCR. This sample has approximately 68,000 clones; 85% to 90% occur once, and the top ten carry approximately 4.7%. Sequencing was carried out using peripheral blood. These receptors were taken from a man aged 45-60 years with active COVID-19.

Turning to this clone: Within the sample, other DNA sequences also encode this same CDR3. This sequence joins TRBV7-2 and TRBJ2-7; 10 positions agree with TRBD2. The trim removed 5 bases at V and 2 bases at J, leaving 3 bases unmatched. This CDR3 has 14 amino acids. Germline assignment: CDR1 SGHTA and CDR2 FQGNSA. The CDR3 sequence: CASSRTSGPYEQYF. The CDR3 region has the DNA TGTGCCAGCAGCCGGACTAGCGGTCCCTACGAGCAGTACTTC.

This chain joins TRBV3-1 (or the pseudogene TRBV3-2) and TRBJ1-5; no firm D call. The CDR3 consists of 15 residues. Trimming took 0 bases from V and 9 from J, leaving 15 bases between them. Germline-derived CDR1 and CDR2 are LGHDT and YNNKEL (reference sequence). The CDR3 DNA follows: TGTGCCAGCAGCCAAGATGTTACTGAGGCCCGGCCCCAGCATTTT. Translated, it gives CASSQDVTEARPQHF.

The V call is TRBV3-1 (or the pseudogene TRBV3-2), the J call TRBJ2-3; D possibly corresponds to TRBD2 (7 bases). This CDR3 is 15 amino acids long. Trimming removed 0 bases from V and 2 bases from J, with 9 bases in between. Germline CDR1 is LGHDT and CDR2 is YNNKEL (reference sequence). CDR3 loop: CASSQEGGPTDTQYF. The CDR3 nucleotides are TGTGCCAGCAGCCAAGAGGGGGGGCCCACAGATACGCAGTATTTT.